Shown below are 25 T cell receptor beta chains from a single sample sequenced in a study of cytomegalovirus exposure and HLA in healthy donors. Amplification used 60 Vbeta primers and 13 Jbeta primers. The repertoire was sequenced with immunoSEQ multiplex PCR; TCRdb's copy has only in-frame clones and lacks some. The sample comprises about 150,000 clones, roughly four fifths of which are singletons, and 2% rests with the top ten. The sequencing sample was made of PBMCs. The receptors stem from a young man in good health and CMV-seronegative.

This clone was counted once. The rearrangement links TRBV5-1 to TRBJ1-4; D might be TRBD1 (6 bases). V lost 0 bases and J 4 bases, leaving 13 bases between the germline ends. The CDR3 runs to 16 residues. From germline, CDR1 is SGHRS and CDR2 YFSETQ. CDR3 nucleotide sequence: TGCGCCAGCAGCTTGGGGCTTAGGACAGTTAATGAAAAACTGTTTTTT. It yields the protein CASSLGLRTVNEKLFF.

The chain links TRBV6-1 to TRBJ2-1; perhaps TRBD1 as D (6 bases). CDR1 is MNHNS, CDR2 SASEGT, per germline. Trimming took off 2 bases at V and 2 bases at J, with 10 bases between the two ends. The CDR3 sequence is 15 residues long. The CDR3: CASSEQGWTYNEQFF. The CDR3 DNA is TGTGCCAGCAGTGAACAGGGGTGGACCTACAATGAGCAGTTCTTC.

This chain uses TRBV6-6 with TRBJ1-3, with TRBD1 as a possible D gene (6 bases). The CDR3 sequence is 13 residues long. The V end lost 6 bases, the J end lost 4 bases, and 10 bases lay between the germline ends. Germline V gives CDR1 MNHNY, CDR2 SVGAGI (reference sequence). DNA for the CDR3: TGTGCCAGCAGCAGCACAGGGGGAAACACCATATATTTT. This encodes CASSSTGGNTIYF.

V is TRBV11-1 and J is TRBJ2-7; TRBD1 agrees at 9 bases. This CDR3 spans 15 amino acids. V gave up 5 bases and J gave up 3 bases; unmatched junction bases: 8. The germline V gene encodes CDR1 SGHAT and CDR2 FQDESV (reference sequence). The CDR3 protein is CASSPPGQGVYEQYF. The CDR3 bases are TGTGCCAGCAGCCCCCCGGGACAGGGCGTCTACGAGCAGTACTTC.

The V call is TRBV6-4, the J call TRBJ1-2, with TRBD1 identical over 10 bases. CDR1 and CDR2 (germline): MRHNA, SNTAGT. V was clipped by 0 bases and J by 7 bases; unmatched bases: 2. The CDR3 is 14 amino acids. CDR3 sequence reads: CASSDSDRGVGYTF. In DNA form, the CDR3 reads TGTGCCAGCAGTGACTCGGACAGGGGGGTTGGCTACACCTTC.

The chain combines TRBV5-4 with TRBJ2-1; 7 nucleotides match TRBD2. Germline V CDR1 and CDR2: SGHNT, YYREEE (reference sequence). With V trimmed by 1 base and J by 8 bases, 6 bases remained unmatched. The CDR3 loop spans 14 amino acids. The CDR3 reads CASSLSAGEDEQFF. CDR3 nucleotides: TGTGCCAGCAGCTTGTCCGCGGGAGAGGATGAGCAGTTCTTC.

This clone was counted once. This chain uses TRBV6-5 with TRBJ1-1; TRBD1 aligns across 8 bases. This CDR3 has 14 residues. Germline V gene sequence: CDR1 MNHEY, CDR2 SVGAGI. Losses at the gene ends were 5 bases for V and 7 bases for J; bases not matched to a gene: 9. CDR3 DNA sequence: TGTGCCAGCAGTACCCAGGACAGGGACTTTGAAGCTTTCTTT. Its protein is CASSTQDRDFEAFF.

V usage is TRBV27 and J usage is TRBJ1-1; tentatively, D is TRBD1 (5 bases). V lost 8 bases and J lost 4, with 26 bases in between. The CDR3 contains 17 residues. The germline V gene has CDR1 MNHEY and CDR2 SMNVEV (reference sequence). CDR3 residues: CASREGIAGWSSTEAFF. In DNA, the CDR3 is TGTGCCAGCCGAGAAGGTATAGCAGGGTGGAGTAGCACTGAAGCTTTCTTT.

The chain links TRBV19 to TRBJ2-7; D is undetermined. The CDR3 consists of 12 residues. V was cut by 5 bases and J by 4 bases, with 9 bases left in between. Germline lookup yields CDR1 LNHDA and CDR2 SQIVND (reference sequence). The DNA for the CDR3 is TGTGCCAGTAGTTCGGGTATTTACGAGCAGTACTTC. Protein sequence: CASSSGIYEQYF.

This clone was seen more than once but under ten times. The chain couples TRBV7-6 to TRBJ1-3; D is unclear. The CDR3 consists of 13 residues. V was shortened by 1 base and J by 3 bases, with 4 bases between the two germline ends. Germline values: CDR1 SGHVS, CDR2 FNYEAQ. DNA of the CDR3: TGTGCCAGCAGCTTAGGGAGTGGAAACACCATATATTTT. This translates into CASSLGSGNTIYF. The complete variable domain, with remaining parts taken from reference TRBV7-6 and TRBJ1-3, reads GAGVSQSPRYKVTKRGQDVALRCDPISGHVSLYWYRQALGQGPEFLTYFNYEAQQDKSGLPNDRFSAERPEGSISTLTIQRTEQRDSAMYRCASSLGSGNTIYFGEGSWLTVV.

This clone appeared a few times. The chain links TRBV18 to TRBJ2-1, with D hard to call. The V gene's germline CDR1 is KGHSH and CDR2 LQKENI. V was clipped by 0 bases and J by 10 bases, with 7 bases between them. There are 12 residues in the CDR3. The CDR3 DNA is TGTGCCAGCTCACCACCAAGCAGGGAGCAGTTCTTC. Translating gives CASSPPSREQFF.

The CDR3 sequence is CASSEALEGNEQYF. CDR3 bases: TGTGCCAGCAGTGAAGCGCTCGAGGGTAACGAGCAGTACTTC. The J gene is TRBJ2-7, the V gene TRBV6-1; maybe TRBD2 (5 bases). V gave up 0 bases and J gave up 5 bases, with 11 bases separating them. Germline V CDR1 and CDR2: MNHNS, SASEGT. The CDR3 covers 14 residues.

This chain links TRBV12-5 with TRBJ2-1; 12 nucleotides agree with TRBD2. The CDR3 consists of 14 residues. Germline V lookup: CDR1 LGHNT, CDR2 FRNRAP. V gave up 5 bases and J gave up 12 bases; unmatched junction bases: 8. The CDR3 DNA is TGTGCTAGTGGTCAGGGACTAGCGGGTGAGCTGCAGTTCTTC. It specifies CASGQGLAGELQFF.

The chain recombines TRBV6-5 with TRBJ2-2, with D maybe TRBD1 (6 bases). V lost 5 bases and J 5 bases, leaving 12 bases between the germline ends. CDR1 is MNHEY, CDR2 SVGAGI, per germline. The CDR3 is 14 residues long. CDR3 sequence (DNA): TGTGCCAGCAGTCAACAGGGATTTACCGGGGAGCTGTTTTTT. It translates to CASSQQGFTGELFF.

The V call is TRBV6-4, the J call TRBJ2-1, with 8 bases identical to TRBD1. The CDR3 runs to 13 residues. The germline gives CDR1 MRHNA, CDR2 SNTAGT. Trimming at V came to 4 bases and at J to 13 bases, leaving 9 bases not matched to a gene. The CDR3 loop is CASSGTGQGLQFF. The CDR3 nucleotides are TGTGCCAGCAGTGGCACCGGACAGGGCCTACAGTTCTTC.

The J gene is TRBJ2-3, the V gene TRBV5-1; TRBD1 aligns across 7 bases. This CDR3 has 13 amino acids. From germline, CDR1 is SGHRS and CDR2 YFSETQ. Unmatched junction bases numbered 3, after V lost 4 bases and J lost 4 bases. The DNA for the CDR3 is TGCGCCAGCAGCCCTGACAGGGCAGATACGCAGTATTTT. It translates to CASSPDRADTQYF.

The chain uses TRBV6-6 and TRBJ2-3; D is possibly TRBD1 (6 bases). The CDR3 is made up of 14 amino acids. Germline loops: CDR1 MNHNY, CDR2 SVGAGI (reference sequence). Trimming took 8 bases from V and 3 from J, leaving 15 bases between them. This chain's CDR3 is CASRGQSGTDTQYF. The CDR3 DNA follows: TGTGCCAGCCGAGGACAGTCGGGAACAGATACGCAGTATTTT.

The chain uses TRBV10-3 and TRBJ2-1, with 9 nucleotides matching TRBD1. Germline CDR1 and CDR2: ENHRY and SYGVKD. The V and J ends lost 2 bases and 8 bases, in that order; junction bases with no gene match: 7. The CDR3 has 15 residues. The DNA for the CDR3 is TGTGCCATCAGTGAGCCGGGACAGGGCTGGGATGAGCAGTTCTTC. Amino acid sequence: CAISEPGQGWDEQFF.

This clone was observed once. J is TRBJ1-1 and V is TRBV5-1; maybe TRBD1 (6 bases). This CDR3 is built from 19 residues. V lost 4 bases and J 3 bases, leaving 28 bases between the germline ends. Germline CDR1 reads SGHRS; CDR2 reads YFSETQ. In DNA, the CDR3 is TGCGCCAGCAGCCTCCGGGACCCACGAAAGGGGGTGTATTACACTGAAGCTTTCTTT. This gives the protein CASSLRDPRKGVYYTEAFF. Using reference TRBV5-1 and TRBJ1-1 for the parts outside the CDR3, the full variable domain is KAGVTQTPRYLIKTRGQQVTLSCSPISGHRSVSWYQQTPGQGLQFLFEYFSETQRNKGNFPGRFSGRQFSNSRSEMNVSTLELGDSALYLCASSLRDPRKGVYYTEAFFGQGTRLTVV.

There are a few counts of this clone. This CDR3 reads CASSLGGYYGYTF. In nucleotides, the CDR3 is TGCGCCAGCAGCTTGGGAGGGTACTATGGCTACACCTTC. V gene TRBV5-1 combines with J gene TRBJ1-2; D is unclear. Germline CDR1 is SGHRS and CDR2 is YFSETQ. Trimming cost V 0 bases and J 3 bases, with 6 bases left between them. The CDR3 is made up of 13 amino acids.

This chain uses TRBV5-5 with TRBJ2-3; perhaps TRBD1 as D (6 bases). This CDR3 contains 15 residues. Trimming removed 2 bases at V and 5 bases at J, with 15 bases between. CDR1 and CDR2 from the germline V gene are SGHKS and YYEKEE (reference sequence). The CDR3: CASSLLQGTLDTQYF. The CDR3 bases are TGTGCCAGCAGCTTATTGCAGGGGACGTTAGATACGCAGTATTTT.

The gene calls are TRBV7-2 and TRBJ2-7; TRBD1 matches 9 bases. From germline, CDR1 is SGHTA and CDR2 FQGNSA. The CDR3 is made up of 14 amino acids. Trimming removed 3 bases from V and 3 bases from J; junction bases left unmatched: 3. DNA for the CDR3: TGTGCCAGCAGCTTCACAGGGGGCCTCTACGAGCAGTACTTC. Translation: CASSFTGGLYEQYF.

The rearrangement uses TRBV27 and TRBJ2-5; TRBD2 might be the D (5 bases). V was clipped by 5 bases and J by 5 bases, with 15 bases between them. Germline V gives CDR1 MNHEY, CDR2 SMNVEV (reference sequence). This CDR3 has 14 residues. CDR3 nucleotides: TGTGCCAGCAGTCCTACTACGACGGGGGAGACCCAGTACTTC. Translated, it gives CASSPTTTGETQYF.

The chain is built from TRBV19 and TRBJ2-3, with D perhaps TRBD2 (5 bases). This CDR3 region has 18 residues. From germline, CDR1 is LNHDA and CDR2 SQIVND (reference sequence). V lost 6 bases, J lost 5 bases, and 27 bases lay in between. CDR3 sequence: CASSRGPDWKYTRDTQYF. Here the CDR3 DNA reads TGTGCCAGTAGCCGAGGGCCCGACTGGAAGTATACCAGAGATACGCAGTATTTT.

This clone was counted only a few times. This rearrangement joins TRBV28 to TRBJ1-2; TRBD1 matches 7 bases. CDR1 and CDR2 from the germline V gene are MDHEN and SYDVKM. This CDR3 has 17 amino acids. Unmatched junction bases numbered 15, after V lost 5 bases and J lost 3 bases. For the CDR3, the DNA is TGTGCCAGCAGTCGCCGCGGAGCAGGGGGACGTTACTATGGCTACACCTTC. Encoded protein: CASSRRGAGGRYYGYTF.